The 14 T cell receptor beta chains below all came from one sample that was sequenced in a study of blood T cells in healthy people across ages. The use of a sample-barcoded 5' primer and a J-beta primer mix characterized a second PCR of about 6 to 12 cycles. TCRdb itself ran the 5' RACE reads through MiXCR, one entry per CDR3 protein. The sample consists of 650,000 to 1,000,000 distinct CDR3 sequences, about 36% of them appearing once. Sequencing input: blood. These receptors originate from a man in his late teens or twenties in good health.

The gene calls are TRBV20-1 and TRBJ1-6; D is unclear. This CDR3 has 18 residues. The V and J ends lost 2 bases and 0 bases respectively, with 17 bases between them. CDR1 and CDR2 from the germline V gene are DFQATT and SNEGSKA (reference sequence). The CDR3 DNA follows: TGCAGTGCTAGACAGCCCTTGGCAGAAAGCTCCTATAATTCACCCCTCCACTTT. Translated: CSARQPLAESSYNSPLHF.

This clonotype has at least ten counts. The chain couples TRBV5-1 to TRBJ2-3; 8 bases map to TRBD2. The germline V gene has CDR1 SGHRS and CDR2 YFSETQ. The CDR3 totals 16 residues. V lost 3 bases to trimming and J lost 4 bases; unmatched junction nucleotides: 10. The DNA for the CDR3 is TGCGCCAGCAGCTCAGAACTAGCGGTGGGGCCAGATACGCAGTATTTT. Translation gives CASSSELAVGPDTQYF.

The J gene is TRBJ1-1, the V gene TRBV2; tentatively, D is TRBD1 (6 bases). Germline values: CDR1 SNHLY, CDR2 FYNNEI. The CDR3 length is 10 residues. The ends were cut back, 3 bases at V and 10 bases at J, with 6 bases in the middle. CDR3 in amino acids: CASSDRGAFF. Here the CDR3 DNA reads TGTGCCAGCAGTGACAGGGGAGCTTTCTTT. Looking up the rest from reference TRBV2 and TRBJ1-1 gives the full variable domain: EPEVTQTPSHQVTQMGQEVILRCVPISNHLYFYWYRQILGQKVEFLVSFYNNEISEKSEIFDDQFSVERPDGSNFTLKIRSTKLEDSAMYFCASSDRGAFFGQGTRLTVV.

This clonotype was observed a handful of times. This chain uses TRBV25-1 with TRBJ1-2, with D possibly being TRBD1 (5 bases). V lost 2 bases to trimming and J lost 4 bases, with 17 bases between them. The germline gives CDR1 MGHDK, CDR2 SYGVNS. CDR3 length: 16 amino acids. The CDR3 DNA reads TGTGCCAGCAGTGAAGGGGCAGGCCGAATAGGCTATGGCTACACCTTC. Translated, it gives CASSEGAGRIGYGYTF.

This clonotype appeared many times. The rearrangement uses TRBV5-1 and TRBJ2-5; the D is unclear. With 0 bases removed from V and 2 bases from J, the gap between germline ends came to 11 bases. Germline-derived CDR1 and CDR2 are SGHRS and YFSETQ. CDR3 length equals 15 residues. In nucleotides, the CDR3 is TGCGCCAGCAGCTTGGAAAGGCAGATGCAAGAGACCCAGTACTTC. Translation: CASSLERQMQETQYF.

The chain is built from TRBV2 and TRBJ1-5, with D uncertain. Germline lookup yields CDR1 SNHLY and CDR2 FYNNEI. The CDR3 is made up of 14 amino acids. Trimming pared 3 bases from V and 7 bases from J, leaving 13 bases between. The CDR3 sequence is CASSEEQADQPQHF. The CDR3 bases are TGTGCCAGCAGTGAGGAACAAGCAGACCAGCCCCAGCATTTT.

This chain links TRBV7-2 with TRBJ2-1; no clear D gene. The DNA end is more similar to TRBJ2-7, so the J call may be wrong. Germline CDR1 SGHTA, CDR2 FQGNSA. The CDR3 totals 14 residues. In DNA form, the CDR3 reads TGTGCCAGCAGCTTAGTTCGGTCTGTCAATGAGCAGTACTTC. It specifies CASSLVRSVNEQYF.

This clonotype was counted between two and nine times. This chain's CDR3 is CASTLGGDIMGPQHF. The CDR3 region has the DNA TGTGCCAGCACCCTCGGGGGGGATATCATGGGTCCCCAGCATTTT. V is TRBV12-3 or TRBV12-4 and J is TRBJ1-5, with D tentatively TRBD1 (5 bases). Trimming pared 7 bases from V and 10 bases from J, leaving 23 bases between. The length of the CDR3 is 15 residues.

The V gene is TRBV25-1, the J gene TRBJ2-2; 7 positions match TRBD1. With 5 bases clipped from V and 3 bases from J, the junction kept 9 bases outside the gene matches. Germline CDR1 and CDR2: MGHDK and SYGVNS. The CDR3 runs 16 residues. The CDR3 bases are TGTGCCAGCAGTTCTGCACCCGACAGGGACACCGGGGAGCTGTTTTTT. Translated, it gives CASSSAPDRDTGELFF. The entire variable domain, with the rest obtained from reference TRBV25-1 and TRBJ2-2, is as follows: EADIYQTPRYLVIGTGKKITLECSQTMGHDKMYWYQQDPGMELHLIHYSYGVNSTEKGDLSSESTVSRIRTEHFPLTLESARPSHTSQYLCASSSAPDRDTGELFFGEGSRLTVL.

This chain uses TRBV12-3 or TRBV12-4 with TRBJ1-2, with D perhaps matching TRBD1 (6 bases). V was clipped by 6 bases and J by 1 base, with 12 bases between them. CDR3 length: 14 amino acids. The DNA for the CDR3 is TGTGCCAGCAGGGCAGGGGAACTTAACTATGGCTACACCTTC. It codes for CASRAGELNYGYTF.

The chain combines TRBV15 with TRBJ1-5; possible D gene TRBD1, 5 bases. V was cut by 0 bases and J by 9 bases, with 21 bases left in between. This CDR3 region has 17 residues. Per the germline V gene, CDR1 is LNHNV and CDR2 is YYDKDF (reference sequence). CDR3 protein: CATSRDYRRQGKMPQHF. In DNA form, the CDR3 reads TGTGCCACCAGCAGAGATTATCGACGGCAGGGTAAGATGCCCCAGCATTTT.

The chain combines TRBV20-1 with TRBJ2-3; 7 bases fit TRBD2. CDR3 length: 15 amino acids. Germline V CDR1 and CDR2: DFQATT, SNEGSKA (reference sequence). The J segment lost 6 bases and the V segment lost 5 bases, leaving 14 bases of the junction unmatched. The CDR3 bases are TGCAGTGCTCTAATCCCAAGCGGGGAAATGGATACGCAGTATTTT. Translated: CSALIPSGEMDTQYF.

The V call is TRBV14, the J call TRBJ2-2; TRBD2 matches 7 bases. The length of the CDR3 is 17 residues. With 0 bases clipped from V and 0 bases from J, the junction kept 4 bases outside the gene matches. CDR1 and CDR2 from the germline V gene are SGHDN and FVKESK. The CDR3 spells CASSQEIRGANTGELFF. CDR3 nucleotides: TGTGCCAGCAGCCAAGAAATACGGGGGGCGAACACCGGGGAGCTGTTTTTT.

A remark on this clonotype: This could be a read error, since a much larger clone is one nucleotide away. This chain connects TRBV7-2 to TRBJ2-5, with D uncertain. Germline V gene sequence: CDR1 SGHTA, CDR2 FQGNSA. Trimming pared 5 bases from V and 12 bases from J, leaving 22 bases between. The CDR3 covers 14 residues. The CDR3 spells CASSVNGEALSKYF. The CDR3 coding sequence is TGTGCCAGCAGCGTTAACGGAGAGGCTCTCTCTAAGTACTTC. The complete variable domain, with remaining parts taken from reference TRBV7-2 and TRBJ2-5, reads GAGVSQSPSNKVTEKGKDVELRCDPISGHTALYWYRQSLGQGLEFLIYFQGNSAPDKSGLPSDRFSAERTGGSVSTLTIQRTQQEDSAVYLCASSVNGEALSKYFGPGTRLLVL.